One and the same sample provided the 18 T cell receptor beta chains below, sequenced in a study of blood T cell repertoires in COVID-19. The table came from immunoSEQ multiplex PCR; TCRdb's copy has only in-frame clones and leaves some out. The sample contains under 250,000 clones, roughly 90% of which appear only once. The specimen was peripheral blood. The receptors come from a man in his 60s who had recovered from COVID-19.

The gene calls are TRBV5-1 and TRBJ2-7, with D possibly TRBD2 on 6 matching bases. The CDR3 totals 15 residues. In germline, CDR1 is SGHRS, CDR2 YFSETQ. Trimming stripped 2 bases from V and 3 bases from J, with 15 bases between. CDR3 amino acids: CASSFGQAGFYEQYF. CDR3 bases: TGCGCCAGCAGCTTCGGGCAAGCGGGTTTCTACGAGCAGTACTTC.

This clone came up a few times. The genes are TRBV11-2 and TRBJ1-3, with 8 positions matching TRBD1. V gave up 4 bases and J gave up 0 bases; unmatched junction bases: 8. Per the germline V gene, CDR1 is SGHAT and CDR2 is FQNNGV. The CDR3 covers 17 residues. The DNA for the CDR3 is TGTGCCAGCAGCTACCGGGACAGGTCGAGCTCTGGAAACACCATATATTTT. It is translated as CASSYRDRSSSGNTIYF.

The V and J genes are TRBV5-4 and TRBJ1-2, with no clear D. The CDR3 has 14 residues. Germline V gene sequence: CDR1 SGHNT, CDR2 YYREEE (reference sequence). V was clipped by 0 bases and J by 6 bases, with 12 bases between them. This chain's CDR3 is CASSLVAVPHGYTF. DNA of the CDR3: TGTGCCAGCAGCTTGGTGGCTGTGCCCCATGGCTACACCTTC.

The DNA of the CDR3 is TGTGCCAGCAGCTTAGGGGCAGGGGCGCCCGCTGGGGCCAACGTCCTGACTTTC. Translated, it gives CASSLGAGAPAGANVLTF. This chain uses TRBV11-2 with TRBJ2-6; tentative D call: TRBD1 (6 bases). CDR3 length: 18 amino acids. With 1 base removed from V and 2 bases from J, the gap between germline ends came to 15 bases. Per germline, CDR1 SGHAT and CDR2 FQNNGV.

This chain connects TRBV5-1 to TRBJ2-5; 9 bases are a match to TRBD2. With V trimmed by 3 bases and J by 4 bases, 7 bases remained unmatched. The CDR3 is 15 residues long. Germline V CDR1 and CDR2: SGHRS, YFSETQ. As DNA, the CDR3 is TGCGCCAGCAGCTCCCCGGGTAGCGGGAGAGAGACCCAGTACTTC. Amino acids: CASSSPGSGRETQYF.

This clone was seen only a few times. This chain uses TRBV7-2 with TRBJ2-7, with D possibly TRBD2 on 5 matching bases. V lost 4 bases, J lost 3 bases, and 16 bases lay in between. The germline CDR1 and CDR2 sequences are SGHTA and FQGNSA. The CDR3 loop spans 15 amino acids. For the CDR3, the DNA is TGTGCCAGCAGCTCGAGGGCGTTATCTAGCTACGAGCAGTACTTC. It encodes CASSSRALSSYEQYF.

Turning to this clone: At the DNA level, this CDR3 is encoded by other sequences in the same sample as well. Here the CDR3 DNA reads TGTGCCAGCAGCTTGGACAGGGGGGAGACCCAGTACTTC. Translated, it gives CASSLDRGETQYF. The V gene is TRBV5-6, the J gene TRBJ2-5, with 8 bases that match TRBD1. Unmatched junction bases numbered 0, after V lost 0 bases and J lost 5 bases. Germline lookup yields CDR1 SGHDT and CDR2 YYEEEE. This CDR3 has 13 amino acids. Combining the CDR3 with reference TRBV5-6 and TRBJ2-5 gives the whole variable domain DAGVTQSPTHLIKTRGQQVTLRCSPKSGHDTVSWYQQALGQGPQFIFQYYEEEERQRGNFPDRFSGHQFPNYSSELNVNALLLGDSALYLCASSLDRGETQYFGPGTRLLVL.

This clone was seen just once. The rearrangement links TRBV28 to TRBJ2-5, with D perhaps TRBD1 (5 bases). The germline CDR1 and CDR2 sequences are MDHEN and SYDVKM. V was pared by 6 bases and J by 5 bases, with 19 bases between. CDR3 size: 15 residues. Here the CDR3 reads CASSPPTARRETQYF. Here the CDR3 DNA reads TGTGCCAGCAGCCCTCCGACAGCCCGGCGGGAGACCCAGTACTTC.

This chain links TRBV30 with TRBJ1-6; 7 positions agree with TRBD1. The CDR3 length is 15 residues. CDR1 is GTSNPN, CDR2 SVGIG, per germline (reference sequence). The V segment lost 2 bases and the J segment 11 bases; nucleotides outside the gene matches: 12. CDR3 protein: CAWSTPGTDRAPLHF. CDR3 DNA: TGTGCCTGGAGTACACCCGGGACAGACAGAGCACCCCTCCACTTT. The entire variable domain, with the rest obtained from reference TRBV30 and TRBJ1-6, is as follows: SQTIHQWPATLVQPVGSPLSLECTVEGTSNPNLYWYRQAAGRGLQLLFYSVGIGQISSEVPQNLSASRPQDRQFILSSKKLLLSDSGFYLCAWSTPGTDRAPLHFGNGTRLTVT.

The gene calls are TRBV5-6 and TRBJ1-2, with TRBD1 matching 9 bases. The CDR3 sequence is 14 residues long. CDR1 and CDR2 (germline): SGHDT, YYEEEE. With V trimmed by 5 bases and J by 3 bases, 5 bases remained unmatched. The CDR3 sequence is CASRKTGGHYGYTF. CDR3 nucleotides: TGTGCCAGCAGGAAAACAGGGGGCCACTATGGCTACACCTTC. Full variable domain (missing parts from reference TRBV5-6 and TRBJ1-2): DAGVTQSPTHLIKTRGQQVTLRCSPKSGHDTVSWYQQALGQGPQFIFQYYEEEERQRGNFPDRFSGHQFPNYSSELNVNALLLGDSALYLCASRKTGGHYGYTFGSGTRLTVV.

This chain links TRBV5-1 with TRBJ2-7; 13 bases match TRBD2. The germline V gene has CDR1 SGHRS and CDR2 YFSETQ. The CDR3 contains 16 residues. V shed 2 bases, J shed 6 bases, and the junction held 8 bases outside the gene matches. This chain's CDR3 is CASSFGLAGAMGEQYF. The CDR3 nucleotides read TGCGCCAGCAGCTTCGGACTAGCGGGGGCGATGGGCGAGCAGTACTTC.

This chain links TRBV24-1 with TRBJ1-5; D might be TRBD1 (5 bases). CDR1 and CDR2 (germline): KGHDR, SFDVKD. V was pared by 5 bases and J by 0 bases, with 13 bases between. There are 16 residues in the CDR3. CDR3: CATSGNRSNSNQPQHF. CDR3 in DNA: TGTGCCACCAGTGGAAACAGGTCAAATAGCAATCAGCCCCAGCATTTT.

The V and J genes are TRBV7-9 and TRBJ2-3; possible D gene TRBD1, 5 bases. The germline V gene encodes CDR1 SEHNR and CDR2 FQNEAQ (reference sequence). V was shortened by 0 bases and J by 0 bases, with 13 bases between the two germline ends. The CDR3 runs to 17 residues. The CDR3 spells CASSLARGISSTDTQYF. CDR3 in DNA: TGTGCCAGCAGCTTAGCAAGGGGAATTTCTAGCACAGATACGCAGTATTTT.

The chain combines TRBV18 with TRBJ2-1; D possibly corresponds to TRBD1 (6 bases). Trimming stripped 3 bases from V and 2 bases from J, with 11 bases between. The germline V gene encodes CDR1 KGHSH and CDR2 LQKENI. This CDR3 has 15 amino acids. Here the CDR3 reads CASSPSQGTYNEQFF. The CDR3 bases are TGTGCCAGCTCACCTTCACAGGGTACCTACAATGAGCAGTTCTTC.

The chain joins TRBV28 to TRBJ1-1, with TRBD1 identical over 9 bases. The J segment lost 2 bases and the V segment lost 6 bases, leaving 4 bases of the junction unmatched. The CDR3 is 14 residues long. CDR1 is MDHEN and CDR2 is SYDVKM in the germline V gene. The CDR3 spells CASRNRGRNTEAFF. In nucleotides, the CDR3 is TGTGCCAGCAGAAACAGGGGGCGAAACACTGAAGCTTTCTTT.

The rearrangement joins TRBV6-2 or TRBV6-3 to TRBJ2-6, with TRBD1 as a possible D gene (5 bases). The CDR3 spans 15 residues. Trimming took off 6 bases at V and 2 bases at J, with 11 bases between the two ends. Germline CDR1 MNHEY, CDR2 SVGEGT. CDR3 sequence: CASSMQGTGANVLTF. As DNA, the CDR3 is TGTGCCAGCAGCATGCAGGGCACTGGGGCCAACGTCCTGACTTTC.

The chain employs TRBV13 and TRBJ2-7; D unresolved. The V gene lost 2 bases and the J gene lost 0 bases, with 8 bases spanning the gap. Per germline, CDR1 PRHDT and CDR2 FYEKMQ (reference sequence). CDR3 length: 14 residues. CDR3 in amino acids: CASSLYTSSYEQYF. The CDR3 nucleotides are TGTGCCAGCAGCTTATATACAAGCTCCTACGAGCAGTACTTC.

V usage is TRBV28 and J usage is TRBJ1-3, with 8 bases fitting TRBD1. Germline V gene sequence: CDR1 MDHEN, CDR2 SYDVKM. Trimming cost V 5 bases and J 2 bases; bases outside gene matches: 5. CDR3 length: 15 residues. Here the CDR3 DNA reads TGTGCCAGCAGTCCAGCGGACAGGGCTGGAAACACCATATATTTT. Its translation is CASSPADRAGNTIYF. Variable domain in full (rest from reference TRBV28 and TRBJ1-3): DVKVTQSSRYLVKRTGEKVFLECVQDMDHENMFWYRQDPGLGLRLIYFSYDVKMKEKGDIPEGYSVSREKKERFSLILESASTNQTSMYLCASSPADRAGNTIYFGEGSWLTVV.